This T cell receptor (beta chain) was retrieved from a study of T-cell reconstitution after alpha-beta-depleted transplantation in children. Regarding the study as a whole: By about two months after transplant, alpha-beta T cells reportedly arose from several hundred graft clones that had expanded. Elevated TCRbeta diversity at day 60 was traced, in some patients, to surviving recipient T cells and thymic progenitors. A year had passed since transplant, and T-cell counts and diversity by then came mostly from newly produced T cells.

Comments on this clonotype: Antigen unknown.

V trimming: 2 bases; J trimming: 5 bases; junction bases outside the gene matches: 5. Germline lookup yields CDR1 SGHNT and CDR2 YYREEE (reference sequence). This CDR3 is built from 14 residues. Preparing the TCRbeta library involved the use of unique molecular identifiers. MiXCR was run by TCRdb on the PCR reads, yielding one entry per CDR3 protein. The sample includes hundreds of thousands of distinct CDR3 sequences, about 23% seen only once; the top ten take about 2.6%. V and J are TRBV5-4 and TRBJ1-1, with 8 bases identical to TRBD1. The source was PBMCs, collected before TCRalphabeta/CD19-depleted stem cell transplant. The clonotype originates from a girl aged 2 to 9 with Fanconi anemia, due to receive a stem cell transplant. The CDR3 sequence: CASSFQGARTEAFF. As DNA, the CDR3 is TGTGCCAGCAGCTTCCAGGGGGCAAGGACTGAAGCTTTCTTT. The full variable domain, in which reference TRBV5-4 and TRBJ1-1 provide the parts outside the CDR3, is ETGVTQSPTHLIKTRGQQVTLRCSSQSGHNTVSWYQQALGQGPQFIFQYYREEENGRGNFPPRFSGLQFPNYSSELNVNALELDDSALYLCASSFQGARTEAFFGQGTRLTVV.